The rows below give T cell receptor beta chains drawn from one sample of a study of blood T cell repertoires in COVID-19. The method was immunoSEQ multiplex PCR; TCRdb's version includes in-frame clones alone and lacks a portion of them. Of just under 100,000 clones listed, about 86% are singletons. Source material: peripheral blood. Every receptor here comes from a woman in her fifties or sixties in a cohort sampled during active or convalescent COVID-19. The CDR3 runs from the conserved cysteine through the conserved F or W. A D gene is named only where the DNA matches it firmly. Part of the rows lack a size; the others show once, few, many or a class for expanded clones.

TGTGCCAGCAGCAGACTAGCGGGAGGACCCTACGAGCAGTACTTC CASSRLAGGPYEQYF TRBV11-1 TRBD2 TRBJ2-7 NA
TGCGCCAGCAGCCCCAGTCCCGGGACAGGGAACACTGAAGCTTTCTTT CASSPSPGTGNTEAFF TRBV5-1 TRBD1 TRBJ1-1 NA
TGTGCCTGGGACCGGGACAGGGGTCTTCAGCCCCAGCATTTT CAWDRDRGLQPQHF TRBV30 TRBD1 TRBJ1-5 NA
TGCGCCAGCAGCTCGGAATCCCTCCGGGACAAAGGGGAGACCCAGTACTTC CASSSESLRDKGETQYF TRBV5-1 NA TRBJ2-5 NA
TGTGCCAGCCGTTCGGCGGGGATGAACACTGAAGCTTTCTTT CASRSAGMNTEAFF TRBV2 NA TRBJ1-1 NA
TGTGCCAGCAGCCAGGTGAGACTAGCGGGGGCCCACGAGCAGTACTTC CASSQVRLAGAHEQYF TRBV7-9 TRBD2 TRBJ2-7 NA
TGTGCCAGCACCATTCGGGACAGGGGATTAGACACCATATATTTT CASTIRDRGLDTIYF TRBV19 TRBD1 TRBJ1-3 few
TGTGCCAGCAGCCCCGGAAGGGGCTTCGAGCAGTACTTC CASSPGRGFEQYF TRBV6-5 NA TRBJ2-7 NA
TGTGCCAGCAGTTTGCTTGAGGGGGCCGGATATAGCAATCAGCCCCAGCATTTT CASSLLEGAGYSNQPQHF TRBV28 TRBD1 TRBJ1-5 NA
TGTGCCAGTAGTATAGGACAGGGGGTTGGGGCCAACGTCCTGACTTTC CASSIGQGVGANVLTF TRBV19 TRBD1 TRBJ2-6 NA
TGTGCCAGCAGTATACGGACATTCGGGTATGGCTACACCTTC CASSIRTFGYGYTF TRBV28 NA TRBJ1-2 NA
TGTGCCACCTCAGGTGATAGCAATCAGCCCCAGCATTTT CATSGDSNQPQHF TRBV2 NA TRBJ1-5 NA
TGCGCCAGCAGCCAGAGGCCGACGGCACGCCAAGAGACCCAGTACTTC CASSQRPTARQETQYF TRBV4-1 NA TRBJ2-5 NA
TGTGCCAGCAGTCACCTCCGGGACAGATACACTGAAGCTTTCTTT CASSHLRDRYTEAFF TRBV28 TRBD1 TRBJ1-1 NA
TGTGCCAGCAGCCTTGGGGGGAATACCAATCAGCCCCAGCATTTT CASSLGGNTNQPQHF TRBV5-6 NA TRBJ1-5 NA
TGTGCCAGCAGTGAATCTGGGACTAGCGGGGGTGGTGAGCAGTTCTTC CASSESGTSGGGEQFF TRBV6-1 TRBD2 TRBJ2-1 NA
TGTGCCAGCAGTACAGGGGCGGCCTATGGCTACACCTTC CASSTGAAYGYTF TRBV7-2 TRBD1 TRBJ1-2 NA
TGTGCCAGCAGCTTAGCGACAGGGCCATCCTACGAGCAGTACTTC CASSLATGPSYEQYF TRBV7-2 TRBD1 TRBJ2-7 NA
TGTGCCAGCAGCCAAGAGCCCGGGACATGGTCCGAGCAGTACTTC CASSQEPGTWSEQYF TRBV4-2 NA TRBJ2-7 NA
TGCGCCAGCAGCTTGGGTGTGGCGGGGGCCCAAGAGACCCAGTACTTC CASSLGVAGAQETQYF TRBV5-1 NA TRBJ2-5 NA
TGCAGCGTTGAAAAGGCGGGGGTCCTCGGGGAGACCCAGTACTTC CSVEKAGVLGETQYF TRBV29-1 TRBD2 TRBJ2-5 few
TGTGCCAGCAGCTTCGGACAGGGAAACACTGAAGCTTTCTTT CASSFGQGNTEAFF TRBV7-8 TRBD1 TRBJ1-1 NA
TGTGCTAGTGGTTTGGCGAACAGGGCCTATGGCTACACCTTC CASGLANRAYGYTF TRBV12-5 NA TRBJ1-2 NA
TGCGCCAGCAGCTTGGAAGGGGGCAAGACAGATACGCAGTATTTT CASSLEGGKTDTQYF TRBV5-1 TRBD1 TRBJ2-3 NA
TGCGCCAGTTCCCTAGCGGCCTTAACCTACGAGCAGTACTTC CASSLAALTYEQYF TRBV5-1 TRBD2 TRBJ2-7 NA
TGTGCCAGCAGTACTTACAGGGGATCTAATGAAAAACTGTTTTTT CASSTYRGSNEKLFF TRBV6-5 TRBD1 TRBJ1-4 NA
TGTGCCATCAGTTCCCCACAGGGGGCACTCCACTCCTACGAGCAGTACTTC CAISSPQGALHSYEQYF TRBV10-3 TRBD1 TRBJ2-7 NA
TGTGCCAGCAGTTTATTGGGACTAGCGGGGAACAATGAGCAGTTCTTC CASSLLGLAGNNEQFF TRBV28 TRBD2 TRBJ2-1 NA
TGTGCCAGCAGCCAGGGACAGGTCTATGGCTACACCTTC CASSQGQVYGYTF TRBV5-4 TRBD1 TRBJ1-2 NA
TGTGCCAGCGGGCAGGGGGGTTCGGCTGAAAAACTGTTTTTT CASGQGGSAEKLFF TRBV14 TRBD1 TRBJ1-4 NA
TGTGCCAGCAGCGGCGCCTTCGGAGGGGAGCAGTTCTTC CASSGAFGGEQFF TRBV9 NA TRBJ2-1 NA
TGTGCCAGCAGTCGAACAGGGGGGGACAATTCACCCCTCCACTTT CASSRTGGDNSPLHF TRBV6-5 TRBD1 TRBJ1-6 NA
TGTGCCAGCAGCGGGTTAGCGGGGGGCTCTTACAATGAGCAGTTCTTC CASSGLAGGSYNEQFF TRBV7-2 TRBD2 TRBJ2-1 NA
TGTGCCAGCAGCCCAAAAAGGGGACTAGCGGGGGCCCCGAGCTCCTACGAGCAGTACTTC CASSPKRGLAGAPSSYEQYF TRBV9 TRBD2 TRBJ2-7 NA
TGTGCCAGCTGGAGGGGGGGCGATGGCTACACCTTC CASWRGGDGYTF TRBV12-3/TRBV12-4 NA TRBJ1-2 NA
TGTGCCAGCAGTCCCAGGACTAGCGGGGACTTGAACACCGGGGAGCTGTTTTTT CASSPRTSGDLNTGELFF TRBV27 TRBD2 TRBJ2-2 NA
TGTGCCAGCAGCATGCCGGGACAGGGGATCTACGAGCAGTACTTC CASSMPGQGIYEQYF TRBV4-2 TRBD1 TRBJ2-7 NA
TGTGCCCGCGGGCGGGGGGACGGGCAGCCCCAGCATTTT CARGRGDGQPQHF TRBV9 NA TRBJ1-5 NA
TGTGCCAGCAGGGGGTTTGGAGGTCCCGGGGAGCTGTTTTTT CASRGFGGPGELFF TRBV7-9 NA TRBJ2-2 NA
TGTGCCAGCAGCTTGAGGCTAGCGAACAACAATGAGCAGTTCTTC CASSLRLANNNEQFF TRBV7-3 NA TRBJ2-1 NA
TGTGGCCACCTAAAAAACACCATATATTTT CGHLKNTIYF TRBV24-1 NA TRBJ1-3 few
TGCGCCAGCAGTCAATCTGAGGCGCGTTGGACAGATACGCAGTATTTT CASSQSEARWTDTQYF TRBV23-1 NA TRBJ2-3 NA
TGCGCCAGCAGCCAAGATGGGACACCTTACAATGAGCAGTTCTTC CASSQDGTPYNEQFF TRBV4-1 NA TRBJ2-1 NA
TGTGCCAGCACCGCCGGGGGGGGGAGCACTGAAGCTTTCTTT CASTAGGGSTEAFF TRBV28 NA TRBJ1-1 NA
TGTGCCAGCAGTTACTCGGCGGCCATGAACACTGAAGCTTTCTTT CASSYSAAMNTEAFF TRBV6-5 NA TRBJ1-1 NA
TGCAGCGTTGAAGGAACAGTCTATGGCTACACCTTC CSVEGTVYGYTF TRBV29-1 NA TRBJ1-2 NA
TGTGCCAGCAGCCATGGACGAGCAATTAGCGGGGGTGGCTCAGATACGCAGTATTTT CASSHGRAISGGGSDTQYF TRBV7-3 TRBD2 TRBJ2-3 NA
TGTGCCTGGAGAAGCTGGGACAGGGGGCGGTTCGGTTATGGCTACACCTTC CAWRSWDRGRFGYGYTF TRBV30 TRBD1 TRBJ1-2 NA